This T cell receptor (beta chain) was recorded in a study of T-cell reconstitution after alpha-beta-depleted transplantation in children. The V gene lost 5 bases and the J gene lost 5 bases, with 15 bases spanning the gap. Per the germline V gene, CDR1 is SGHRS and CDR2 is YFSETQ. CDR3 length: 14 residues. Using unique molecular identifiers, the investigators prepared the TCRbeta library. Via MiXCR, TCRdb re-called the PCR reads, giving one row per CDR3 protein. This table holds 350,000 to 400,000 distinct CDR3 sequences, roughly 22% found once. The TCR sequence derives from a human donor who donated a stem cell graft to a child with acute myeloid leukemia. The genes are TRBV5-1 and TRBJ2-3; a weak D match, TRBD2 (6 bases). Material: PBMCs from the stem cell graft donor, obtained from the stem cell graft. The DNA of the CDR3 is TGCGCCAGCAGTATAATACCGGGAGAAGATACGCAGTATTTT. This encodes CASSIIPGEDTQYF. Drawing the rest from reference TRBV5-1 and TRBJ2-3, the complete variable domain is KAGVTQTPRYLIKTRGQQVTLSCSPISGHRSVSWYQQTPGQGLQFLFEYFSETQRNKGNFPGRFSGRQFSNSRSEMNVSTLELGDSALYLCASSIIPGEDTQYFGPGTRLTVL.